This is a list of T cell receptor beta chains from one sample in a study of OX40 agonist ivuxolimab in advanced cancers. Assay used: immunoSEQ multiplex PCR; TCRdb lists only in-frame clones, some missing. This table holds 57,000 or so clones, approximately 93% found once. The specimen was CD4+ or CD8+ T cells sorted from blood, collected in a trial of the OX40 agonist ivuxolimab. Every receptor here comes from an adult with an advanced solid tumor such as melanoma, head and neck, liver or kidney cancer. CDR3s include the opening cysteine and the closing phenylalanine or tryptophan. A D gene is named only where the DNA matches it firmly. Size tells how often a clone was seen (once, few, many) or the class of an expanded clone, and some rows leave it out.

TRBJ1-2 | NA | TRBV4-3 | NA | CASSQEEGYGYTF | TGCGCCAGCAGCCAAGAGGAAGGTTATGGCTACACCTTC
TRBJ1-1 | NA | TRBV19 | NA | CAVHQGGGTEAFF | TGTGCCGTCCATCAGGGCGGGGGCACTGAAGCTTTCTTT
TRBJ2-7 | NA | TRBV5-4 | NA | CASSLPGTLIYEQYF | TGTGCCAGCAGCTTGCCCGGGACTCTCATCTACGAGCAGTACTTC
TRBJ2-1 | NA | TRBV6-6 | NA | CASSQGFLTEQFF | TGTGCCAGCAGTCAGGGCTTCCTTACTGAGCAGTTCTTC
TRBJ2-7 | NA | TRBV7-2 | NA | CASRTSGAEQYF | TGTGCCAGCAGAACCTCGGGAGCCGAGCAGTACTTC
TRBJ2-1 | TRBD2 | TRBV4-3 | NA | CASSQGLAGVNEQFF | TGCGCCAGCAGCCAAGGTCTAGCGGGAGTCAATGAGCAGTTCTTC
TRBJ1-5 | NA | TRBV28 | NA | CASSLQGGYSNQPQHF | TGTGCCAGCAGTTTACAAGGGGGGTATAGCAATCAGCCCCAGCATTTT
TRBJ2-3 | NA | TRBV28 | NA | CASSLREAKPKDTQYF | TGTGCCAGCAGTTTACGCGAGGCCAAACCTAAAGATACGCAGTATTTT
TRBJ2-1 | NA | TRBV7-9 | NA | CASSRSAQNNNEQFF | TGTGCCAGCAGCCGATCAGCCCAGAACAACAATGAGCAGTTCTTC
TRBJ2-1 | TRBD2 | TRBV28 | NA | CASSLGGTSGRIWYNEQFF | TGTGCCAGCAGTCTGGGCGGGACTAGCGGGAGAATATGGTACAATGAGCAGTTCTTC
TRBJ1-1 | NA | TRBV10-3 | NA | CAISEWSTEAFF | TGTGCCATCAGTGAGTGGTCGACTGAAGCTTTCTTT
TRBJ1-4 | NA | TRBV5-6 | NA | CASKGRRNEKLFF | TGTGCCAGCAAAGGCCGGCGGAACGAAAAACTGTTTTTT
TRBJ2-1 | NA | TRBV7-9 | NA | CASRTGYNEQFF | TGTGCCAGCAGGACGGGGTACAATGAGCAGTTCTTC
TRBJ1-1 | NA | TRBV2 | NA | CASSELEGVGTEAFF | TGTGCCAGCAGTGAATTGGAGGGGGTTGGGACTGAAGCTTTCTTT
TRBJ1-2 | NA | TRBV4-1 | NA | CASSLGQSDYGYTF | TGCGCCAGCAGCCTAGGCCAGAGCGACTATGGCTACACCTTC
TRBJ2-7 | NA | TRBV6-1 | few | CASSDVGDYYEQYF | TGTGCCAGCAGTGATGTTGGAGACTACTACGAGCAGTACTTC
TRBJ2-7 | TRBD2 | TRBV30 | NA | CAWSSTGGRDEQYF | TGTGCCTGGAGTTCAACGGGAGGCAGGGACGAGCAGTACTTC
TRBJ2-5 | TRBD2 | TRBV9 | NA | CASSTNREPLAGGPLETQYF | TGTGCCAGCAGCACCAACAGGGAGCCGCTAGCGGGAGGGCCCTTAGAGACCCAGTACTTC
TRBJ2-7 | NA | TRBV13 | NA | CASSSPDFYEQYF | TGTGCCAGCAGCTCCCCGGACTTCTACGAGCAGTACTTC
TRBJ2-5 | TRBD2 | TRBV11-2 | NA | CASSSPGGLAGGRETQYF | TGTGCCAGCAGCTCCCCCGGGGGACTAGCGGGAGGAAGAGAGACCCAGTACTTC
TRBJ2-5 | TRBD2 | TRBV11-1 | NA | CASSPGGVESETQYF | TGTGCCAGCAGCCCCGGGGGGGTTGAATCGGAGACCCAGTACTTC
TRBJ2-1 | TRBD2 | TRBV27 | NA | CASSLSGTSLGNEQFF | TGTGCCAGCAGTTTATCAGGGACTAGCTTGGGCAATGAGCAGTTCTTC
TRBJ2-1 | TRBD1 | TRBV13 | NA | CASSSLIATGAFRTLYNEQFF | TGTGCCAGCAGCTCCCTTATTGCGACAGGGGCCTTCCGGACACTGTACAATGAGCAGTTCTTC
TRBJ2-2 | TRBD1 | TRBV5-1 | NA | CASSPLQGFRPGELFF | TGCGCCAGCAGCCCCTTACAGGGGTTCCGCCCGGGGGAGCTGTTTTTT